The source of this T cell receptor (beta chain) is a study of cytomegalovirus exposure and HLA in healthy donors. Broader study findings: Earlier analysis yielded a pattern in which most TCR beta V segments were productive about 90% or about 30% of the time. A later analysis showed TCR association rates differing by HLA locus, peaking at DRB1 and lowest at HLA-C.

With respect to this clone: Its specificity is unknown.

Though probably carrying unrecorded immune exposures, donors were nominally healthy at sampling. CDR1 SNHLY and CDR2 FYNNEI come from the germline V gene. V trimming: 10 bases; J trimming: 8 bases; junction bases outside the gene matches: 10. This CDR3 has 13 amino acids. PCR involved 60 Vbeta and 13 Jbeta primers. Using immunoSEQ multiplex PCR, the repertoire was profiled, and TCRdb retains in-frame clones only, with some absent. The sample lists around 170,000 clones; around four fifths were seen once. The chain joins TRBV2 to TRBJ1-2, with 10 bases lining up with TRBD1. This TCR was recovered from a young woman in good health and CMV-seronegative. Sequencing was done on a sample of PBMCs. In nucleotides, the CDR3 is TGTGCCATCCATCAGGACAGGGGGAAAGGCTACACCTTC. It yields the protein CAIHQDRGKGYTF. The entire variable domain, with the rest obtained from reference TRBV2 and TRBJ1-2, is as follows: EPEVTQTPSHQVTQMGQEVILRCVPISNHLYFYWYRQILGQKVEFLVSFYNNEISEKSEIFDDQFSVERPDGSNFTLKIRSTKLEDSAMYFCAIHQDRGKGYTFGSGTRLTVV.